This T cell receptor (beta chain) was sequenced during a study of T cells in localized non-small cell lung cancer. Broader study findings: Because sequencing included only one region (of the tumor), heterogeneity remains possible. Longer survival (overall) was linked to higher T cell density in blood. Median around 54 top-100 tumor clones were shared with paired adjacent lung. Peak T cell clonality was found in uninvolved adjacent lung, exceeding tumor.

The CDR3 extends over 15 amino acids. V was clipped by 3 bases and J by 10 bases, with 19 bases between them. Per germline, CDR1 ENHRY and CDR2 SYGVKD. Some clones are missing from TCRdb's copy, which holds only in-frame ones; the method was immunoSEQ multiplex PCR. This sample has about 24,000 clones; more than 75% occur once, and the top ten carry 5.8%. About this clone itself: No antigen is known for it.

V gene TRBV10-3 combines with J gene TRBJ2-1; a weak D match, TRBD1 (5 bases). This TCR was recovered from a male donor aged 60 or over with stage II squamous cell lung carcinoma. Sequencing used peripheral blood, obtained before any cancer treatment. The CDR3, as DNA: TGTGCCATCAGTGAACTCATAAGGACAATGGGCGAGCAGTTCTTC. This gives the protein CAISELIRTMGEQFF.